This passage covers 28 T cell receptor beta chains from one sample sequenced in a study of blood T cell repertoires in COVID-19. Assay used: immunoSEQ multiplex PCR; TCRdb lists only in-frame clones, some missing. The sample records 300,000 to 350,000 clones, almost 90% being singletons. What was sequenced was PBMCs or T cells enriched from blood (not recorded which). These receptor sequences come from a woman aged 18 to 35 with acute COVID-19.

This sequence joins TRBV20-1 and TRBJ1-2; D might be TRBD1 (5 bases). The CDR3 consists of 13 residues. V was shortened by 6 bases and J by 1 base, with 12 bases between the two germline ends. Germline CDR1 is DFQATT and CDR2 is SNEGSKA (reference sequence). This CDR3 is CSASTGFNYGYTF. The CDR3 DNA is TGCAGTGCCAGTACAGGATTTAACTATGGCTACACCTTC.

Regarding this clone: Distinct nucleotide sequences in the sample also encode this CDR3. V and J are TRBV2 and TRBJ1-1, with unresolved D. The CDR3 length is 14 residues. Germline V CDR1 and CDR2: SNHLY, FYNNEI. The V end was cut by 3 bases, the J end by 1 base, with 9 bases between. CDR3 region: CASSDLGGNTEAFF. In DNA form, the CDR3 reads TGTGCCAGCAGTGACCTTGGCGGGAACACTGAAGCTTTCTTT.

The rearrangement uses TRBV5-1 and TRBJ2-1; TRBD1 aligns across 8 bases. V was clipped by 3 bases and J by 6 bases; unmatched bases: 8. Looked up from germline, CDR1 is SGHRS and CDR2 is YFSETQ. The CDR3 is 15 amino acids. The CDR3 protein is CASSSGQGISNEQFF. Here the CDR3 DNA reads TGCGCCAGCAGCTCCGGACAGGGAATAAGCAATGAGCAGTTCTTC.

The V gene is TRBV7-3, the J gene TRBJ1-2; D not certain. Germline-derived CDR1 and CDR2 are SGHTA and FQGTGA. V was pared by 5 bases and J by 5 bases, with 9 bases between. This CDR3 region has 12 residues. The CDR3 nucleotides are TGTGCCAGCAGCGGGGAGGGTTATGGCTACACCTTC. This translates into CASSGEGYGYTF.

For the CDR3, the DNA is TGTGCCTGGAGTGACCAGGGGGTAGGTGGCTACACCTTC. It specifies CAWSDQGVGGYTF. The rearrangement joins TRBV30 to TRBJ1-2; 7 bases agree with TRBD1. The V gene end was trimmed by 1 base and the J gene end by 7 bases; junction bases not matched to a gene: 6. This CDR3 is built from 13 residues. The V gene's germline CDR1 is GTSNPN and CDR2 SVGIG (reference sequence).

The CDR3 DNA reads as TGTGCCAGCAGTCATTCCGGCCCTAGCGGGGCTCGGGAGACCCAGTACTTC. Its translation is CASSHSGPSGARETQYF. This rearrangement joins TRBV2 to TRBJ2-5; 9 nucleotides align to TRBD2. V gave up 5 bases and J gave up 5 bases; unmatched junction bases: 15. Germline V gene lookup returns CDR1 SNHLY and CDR2 FYNNEI. This CDR3 region has 17 residues.

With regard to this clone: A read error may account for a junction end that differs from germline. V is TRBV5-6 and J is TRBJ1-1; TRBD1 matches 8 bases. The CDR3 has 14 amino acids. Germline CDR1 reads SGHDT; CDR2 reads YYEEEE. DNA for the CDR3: TGTGCCGGCAGCTTGATGATCCTGACAGGGGCCGCTTTCTTT. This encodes CAGSLMILTGAAFF.

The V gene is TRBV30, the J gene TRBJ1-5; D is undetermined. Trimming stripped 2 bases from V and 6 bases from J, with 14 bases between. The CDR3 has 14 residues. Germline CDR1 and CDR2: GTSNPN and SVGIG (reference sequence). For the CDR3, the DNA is TGTGCCTGGAGTTTGACAACCGGGAGTCAGCCCCAGCATTTT. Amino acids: CAWSLTTGSQPQHF.

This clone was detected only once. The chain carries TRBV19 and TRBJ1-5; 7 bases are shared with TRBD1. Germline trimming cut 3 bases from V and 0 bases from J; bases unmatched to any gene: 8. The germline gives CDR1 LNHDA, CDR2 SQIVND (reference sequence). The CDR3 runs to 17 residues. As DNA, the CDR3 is TGTGCCAGTAGTATCCGGACAGGCGTTTATAGCAATCAGCCCCAGCATTTT. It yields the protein CASSIRTGVYSNQPQHF.

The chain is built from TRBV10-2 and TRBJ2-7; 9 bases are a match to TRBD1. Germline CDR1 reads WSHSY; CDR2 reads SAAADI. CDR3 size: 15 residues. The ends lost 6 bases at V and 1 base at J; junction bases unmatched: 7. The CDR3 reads CASSDEGQGSYEQYF. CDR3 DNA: TGCGCCAGCAGCGATGAGGGACAGGGTTCCTACGAGCAGTACTTC.

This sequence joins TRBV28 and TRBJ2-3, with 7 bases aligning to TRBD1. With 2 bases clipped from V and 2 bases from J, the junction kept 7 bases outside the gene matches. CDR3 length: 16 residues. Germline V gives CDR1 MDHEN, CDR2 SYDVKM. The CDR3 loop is CASSLVRGRPTDTQYF. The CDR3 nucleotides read TGTGCCAGCAGTTTAGTTAGGGGGCGCCCCACAGATACGCAGTATTTT.

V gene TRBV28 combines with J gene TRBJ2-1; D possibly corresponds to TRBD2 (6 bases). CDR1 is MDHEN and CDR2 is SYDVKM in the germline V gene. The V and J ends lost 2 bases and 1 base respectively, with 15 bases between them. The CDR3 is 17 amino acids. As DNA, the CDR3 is TGTGCCAGCAGTTTAAGCGGGCTCAAGGGGTCCTACAATGAGCAGTTCTTC. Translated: CASSLSGLKGSYNEQFF. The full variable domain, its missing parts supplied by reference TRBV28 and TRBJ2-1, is DVKVTQSSRYLVKRTGEKVFLECVQDMDHENMFWYRQDPGLGLRLIYFSYDVKMKEKGDIPEGYSVSREKKERFSLILESASTNQTSMYLCASSLSGLKGSYNEQFFGPGTRLTVL.

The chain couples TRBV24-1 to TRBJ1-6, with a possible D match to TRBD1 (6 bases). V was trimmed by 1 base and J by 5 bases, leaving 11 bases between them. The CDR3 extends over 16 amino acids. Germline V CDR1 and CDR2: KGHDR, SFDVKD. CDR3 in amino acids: CATSDFQGKNNSPLHF. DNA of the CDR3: TGTGCCACCAGTGATTTCCAGGGGAAGAATAATTCACCCCTCCACTTT.

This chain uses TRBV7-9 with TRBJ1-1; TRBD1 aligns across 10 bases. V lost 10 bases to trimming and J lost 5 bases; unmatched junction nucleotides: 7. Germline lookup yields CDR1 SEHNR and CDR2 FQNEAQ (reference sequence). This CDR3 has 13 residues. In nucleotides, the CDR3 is TGTGCCACCGAGGGACAGGGGAAAACTGAAGCTTTCTTT. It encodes CATEGQGKTEAFF.

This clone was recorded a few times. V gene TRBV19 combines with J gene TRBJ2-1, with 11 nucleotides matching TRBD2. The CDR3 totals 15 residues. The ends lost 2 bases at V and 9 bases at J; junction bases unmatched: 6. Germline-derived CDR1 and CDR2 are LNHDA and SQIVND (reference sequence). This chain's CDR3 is CASSITSGSYSEQFF. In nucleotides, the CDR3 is TGTGCCAGTAGTATAACTAGCGGGAGTTATAGTGAGCAGTTCTTC.

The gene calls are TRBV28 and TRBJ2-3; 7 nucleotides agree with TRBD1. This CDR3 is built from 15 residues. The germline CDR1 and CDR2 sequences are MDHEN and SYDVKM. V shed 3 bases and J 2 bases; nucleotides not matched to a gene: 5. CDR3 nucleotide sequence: TGTGCCAGCAGTTTGATACAGGGGATCACAGATACGCAGTATTTT. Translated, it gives CASSLIQGITDTQYF.

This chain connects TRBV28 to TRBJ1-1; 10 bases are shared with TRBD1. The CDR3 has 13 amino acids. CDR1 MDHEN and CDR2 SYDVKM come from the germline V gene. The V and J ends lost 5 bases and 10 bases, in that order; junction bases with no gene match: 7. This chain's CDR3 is CASSPPDRGAAFF. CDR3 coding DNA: TGTGCCAGCAGTCCACCGGACAGGGGGGCAGCTTTCTTT.

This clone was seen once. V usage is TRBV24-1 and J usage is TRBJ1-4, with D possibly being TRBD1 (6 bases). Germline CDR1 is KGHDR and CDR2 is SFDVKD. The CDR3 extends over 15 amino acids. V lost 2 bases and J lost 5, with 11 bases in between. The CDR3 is CATSDSQGFNEKLFF. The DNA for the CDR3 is TGTGCCACCAGTGATTCACAGGGATTCAATGAAAAACTGTTTTTT.

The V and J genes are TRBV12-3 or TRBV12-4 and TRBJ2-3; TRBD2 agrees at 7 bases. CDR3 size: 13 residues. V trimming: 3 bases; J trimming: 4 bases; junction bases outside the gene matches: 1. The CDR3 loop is CASSLGRADTQYF. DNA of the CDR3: TGTGCCAGCAGTTTGGGGAGGGCAGATACGCAGTATTTT.

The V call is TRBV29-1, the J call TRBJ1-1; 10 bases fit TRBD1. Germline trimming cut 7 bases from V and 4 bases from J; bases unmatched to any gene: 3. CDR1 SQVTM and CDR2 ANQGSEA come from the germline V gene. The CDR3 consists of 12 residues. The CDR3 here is CSGGQGITEAFF. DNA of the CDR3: TGCAGCGGGGGACAGGGGATCACTGAAGCTTTCTTT.

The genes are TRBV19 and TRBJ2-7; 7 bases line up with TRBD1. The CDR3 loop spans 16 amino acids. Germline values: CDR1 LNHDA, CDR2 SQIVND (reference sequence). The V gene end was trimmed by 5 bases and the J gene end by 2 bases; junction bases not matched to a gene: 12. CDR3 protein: CASSALPGTATYEQYF. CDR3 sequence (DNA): TGTGCCAGTAGTGCACTCCCGGGGACAGCGACCTACGAGCAGTACTTC.

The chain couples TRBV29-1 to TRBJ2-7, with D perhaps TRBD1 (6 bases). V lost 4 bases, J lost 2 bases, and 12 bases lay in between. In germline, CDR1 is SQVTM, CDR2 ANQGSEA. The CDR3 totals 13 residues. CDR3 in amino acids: CSVARGTPYEQYF. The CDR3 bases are TGCAGCGTTGCGCGAGGGACACCCTACGAGCAGTACTTC.

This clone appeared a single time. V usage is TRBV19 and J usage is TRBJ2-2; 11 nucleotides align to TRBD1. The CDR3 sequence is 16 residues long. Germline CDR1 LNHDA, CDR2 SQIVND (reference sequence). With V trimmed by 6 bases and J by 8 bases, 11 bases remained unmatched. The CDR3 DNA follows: TGTGCCAGTAGCACATTCGGGACAGGGGGTTGGGGGGAGCTGTTTTTT. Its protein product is CASSTFGTGGWGELFF.

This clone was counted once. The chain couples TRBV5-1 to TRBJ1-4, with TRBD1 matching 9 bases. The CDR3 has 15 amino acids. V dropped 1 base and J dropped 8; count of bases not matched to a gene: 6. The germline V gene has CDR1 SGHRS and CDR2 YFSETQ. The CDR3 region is CASSLRQGGDEKLFF. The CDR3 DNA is TGCGCCAGCAGCTTGCGACAGGGGGGTGACGAAAAACTGTTTTTT.

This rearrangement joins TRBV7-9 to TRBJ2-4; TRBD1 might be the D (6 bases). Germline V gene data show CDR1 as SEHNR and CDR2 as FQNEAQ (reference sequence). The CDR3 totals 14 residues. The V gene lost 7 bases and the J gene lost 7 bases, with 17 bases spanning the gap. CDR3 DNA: TGTGCCAGCACCTACGGCCGGCAGGGGAACATTCAGTACTTC. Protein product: CASTYGRQGNIQYF. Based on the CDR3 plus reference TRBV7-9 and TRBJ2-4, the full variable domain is DTGVSQNPRHKITKRGQNVTFRCDPISEHNRLYWYRQTLGQGPEFLTYFQNEAQLEKSRLLSDRFSAERPKGSFSTLEIQRTEQGDSAMYLCASTYGRQGNIQYFGAGTRLSVL.

This chain's CDR3 is CASSPLIMNTEAFF. In DNA, the CDR3 is TGTGCCAGCAGTCCTCTAATCATGAACACTGAAGCTTTCTTT. V and J are TRBV28 and TRBJ1-1; no clear D. CDR3 length: 14 amino acids. Looked up from germline, CDR1 is MDHEN and CDR2 is SYDVKM. V shed 5 bases and J shed 0 bases, with 10 bases lying between them.

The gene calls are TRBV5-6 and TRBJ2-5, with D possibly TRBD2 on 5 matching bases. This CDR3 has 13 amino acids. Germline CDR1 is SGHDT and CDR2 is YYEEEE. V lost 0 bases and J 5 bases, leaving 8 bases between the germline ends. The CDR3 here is CASSLERAETQYF. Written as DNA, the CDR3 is TGTGCCAGCAGCTTGGAGAGGGCGGAGACCCAGTACTTC.

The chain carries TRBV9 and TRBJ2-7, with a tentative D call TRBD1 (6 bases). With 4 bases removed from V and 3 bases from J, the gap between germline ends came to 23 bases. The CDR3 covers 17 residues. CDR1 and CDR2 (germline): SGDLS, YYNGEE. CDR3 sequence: CASSRGSPQGEGYEQYF. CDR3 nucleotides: TGTGCCAGCAGCAGAGGGTCCCCACAGGGCGAGGGCTACGAGCAGTACTTC.